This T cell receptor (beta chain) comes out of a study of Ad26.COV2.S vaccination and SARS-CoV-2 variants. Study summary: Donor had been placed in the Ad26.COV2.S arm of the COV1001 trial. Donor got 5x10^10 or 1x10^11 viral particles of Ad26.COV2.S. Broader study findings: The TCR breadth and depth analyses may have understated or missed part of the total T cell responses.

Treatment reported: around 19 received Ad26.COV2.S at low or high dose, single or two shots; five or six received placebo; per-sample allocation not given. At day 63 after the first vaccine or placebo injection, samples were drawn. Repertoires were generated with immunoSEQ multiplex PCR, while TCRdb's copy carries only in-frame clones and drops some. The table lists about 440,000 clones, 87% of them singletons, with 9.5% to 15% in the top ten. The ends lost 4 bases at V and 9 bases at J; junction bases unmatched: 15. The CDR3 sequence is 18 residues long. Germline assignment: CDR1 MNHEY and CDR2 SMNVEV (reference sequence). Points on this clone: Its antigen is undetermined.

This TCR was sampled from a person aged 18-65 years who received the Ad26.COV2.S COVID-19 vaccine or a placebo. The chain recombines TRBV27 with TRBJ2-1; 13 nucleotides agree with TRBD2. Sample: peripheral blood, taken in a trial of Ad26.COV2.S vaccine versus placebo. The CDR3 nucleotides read TGTGCCAGCAGTTCCGGGACTAGCGGGACCCTAGGTCGGAGTGAGCAGTTCTTC. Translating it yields CASSSGTSGTLGRSEQFF.